The clone carrying this TCR beta chain was observed a few times. As yet, its antigen is unknown. The CDR3 extends over 22 amino acids. The V and J ends lost 1 base and 3 bases, in that order; junction bases with no gene match: 25. Germline values: CDR1 SGHRS, CDR2 YFSETQ. It was with a sample-barcoded 5' primer and a J-beta primer mix that a second PCR of roughly 7 to 12 cycles was run. The template-switch adaptor was a 5' adaptor with 12 random nucleotides. It tagged each cDNA molecule. Sequencing recovered at least 2.5 million CDR3-containing paired-end reads from each sample. TCRdb reanalysed the 5' RACE reads using MiXCR and keeps one entry per CDR3 protein. The top ten hold 6.5% to 10% of the sample, which has fewer than 1.5 million distinct CDR3 sequences, 42% seen once. The data are from a study of blood T cells in healthy people across ages. The wider study: T cells yielded about one barcoded beta molecule per two cells through template switching. Study-level points and caveats: Unsorted PBMC material precluded a definitive naive versus antigen-experienced comparison.

The origin of this receptor is a woman aged 18-30 years in good health. J is TRBJ1-2 and V is TRBV5-1, with 9 bases matching TRBD1. The sequenced material came from blood. The CDR3 region has the DNA TGCGCCAGCAGCTTGAGCCCAAATCCGGGACAGGGAAATGATCGATCCTACTATGGCTACACCTTC. Translated: CASSLSPNPGQGNDRSYYGYTF.